This T cell receptor (beta chain) was identified during a study of response to subunit inactivated influenza vaccine. Study conclusions and caveats: A suggestion made by the authors is that each seasonal influenza vaccination recruits few new T cells.

In its sample, this clonotype was seen a few times. Its target is unknown. MiXCR, applied by TCRdb to the RT-PCR reads, yields one record per CDR3 protein. The data hold around 250,000 distinct CDR3 sequences, with about 12% observed a single time. The CDR3 contains 19 residues. Germline CDR1 DFQATT, CDR2 SNEGSKA (reference sequence). Trimming cost V 0 bases and J 2 bases; bases outside gene matches: 8. The chain links TRBV20-1 to TRBJ2-3, with 16 bases matching TRBD2. Sequences were derived from non-naive T cells sorted from PBMCs, sampled 14 to 15 days before vaccination. This clonotype originated in a man aged 45-60 years who received an inactivated influenza vaccine. CDR3 sequence (DNA): TGCAGTGCTAGAGATGGGGGACTAGCGGGGGGGCCCCCCACAGATACGCAGTATTTT. Amino acids: CSARDGGLAGGPPTDTQYF.